This T cell receptor beta chain was sequenced during a study of T cell responses to AZD1222 COVID-19 vaccine. Study as a whole: Doses given second, at about 4 or about 12 weeks, were pooled.

There are 13 residues in the CDR3. V gave up 4 bases and J gave up 7 bases, with 11 bases separating them. Germline values: CDR1 SGHTA, CDR2 FQGNSA. With regard to this clone: The antigen is not known.

Data came from immunoSEQ multiplex PCR; TCRdb stores just in-frame clones and leaves some out. The sample records approximately 170,000 clones, 75% to 95% being singletons. Study observations and caveats: Once two AZD1222 doses were given, Spike-specific TCR breadth and depth went up. After the peak T cell response, and only then, were repertoires sampled. Clonal diversity was possibly underestimated, and the donors were mostly white British, with more females.

The source was peripheral blood, collected on day 0 of AZD1222 vaccination. This TCR derives from an adult in good health. V usage is TRBV7-2 and J usage is TRBJ2-4, with D perhaps given as TRBD1 or TRBD2 (5 bases each). The CDR3 nucleotides read TGTGCCAGCAGCTCAGGGACGCGGAACATTCAGTACTTC. It specifies CASSSGTRNIQYF.